This T cell receptor beta chain was captured by sequencing in a study of cytomegalovirus exposure and HLA in healthy donors. J was trimmed by 2 bases and V by 3 bases; bases with no gene match: 7. Germline V gives CDR1 KGHSH, CDR2 LQKENI. This CDR3 contains 15 residues. The protocol was immunoSEQ multiplex PCR, while the TCRdb copy is restricted to in-frame clones and leaves out a portion. The sample yields over 75,000 clones, approximately 81% seen once. The chain recombines TRBV18 with TRBJ2-7; TRBD1 agrees at 7 bases. This sequence originates from a man between 18 and 35 years old in good health and CMV-seropositive. Sequenced input: PBMCs. The CDR3 DNA follows: TGTGCCAGCTCACCCAACACAGGGGCCCCCTACGAGCAGTACGTC. Amino acid sequence: CASSPNTGAPYEQYV.